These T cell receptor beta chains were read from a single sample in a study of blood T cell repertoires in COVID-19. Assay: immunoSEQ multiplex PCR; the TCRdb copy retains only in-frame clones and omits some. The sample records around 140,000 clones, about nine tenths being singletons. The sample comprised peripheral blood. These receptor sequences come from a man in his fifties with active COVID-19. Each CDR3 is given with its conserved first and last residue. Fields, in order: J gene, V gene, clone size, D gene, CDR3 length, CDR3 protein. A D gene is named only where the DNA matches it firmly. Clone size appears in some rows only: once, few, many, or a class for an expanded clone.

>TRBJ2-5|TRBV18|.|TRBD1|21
CASSPDPVPKPDRGYQETQYF
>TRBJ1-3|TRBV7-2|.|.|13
CASSLVWGDTIYF
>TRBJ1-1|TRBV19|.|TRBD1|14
CASSSQGVWTEAFF
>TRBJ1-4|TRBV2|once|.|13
CAGTGNLGEKLFF
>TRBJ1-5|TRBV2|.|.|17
CASKASQGLYYNQPQHF
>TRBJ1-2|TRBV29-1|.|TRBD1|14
CSVAIRDRGWGYTF
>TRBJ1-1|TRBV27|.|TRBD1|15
CASTVPGTGLTEAFF
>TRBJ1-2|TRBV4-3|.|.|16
CASSQDWERGFYGYTF
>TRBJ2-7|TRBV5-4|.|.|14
CASSFQGGFGEQYF
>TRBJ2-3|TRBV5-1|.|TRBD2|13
CASTRGGLDTQYF
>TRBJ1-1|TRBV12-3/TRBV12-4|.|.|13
CASKRGAVTEAFF
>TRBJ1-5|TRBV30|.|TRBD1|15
CAWSGRGISNQPQHF
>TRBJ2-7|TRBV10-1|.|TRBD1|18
CASSESRIGTGLSYEQYF
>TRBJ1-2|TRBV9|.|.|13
CASSARVGGGYTF
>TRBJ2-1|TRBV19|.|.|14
CASSPGSSYNEQFF
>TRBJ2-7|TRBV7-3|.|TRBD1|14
CASSPDRGPYEQYF
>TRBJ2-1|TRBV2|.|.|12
CASSPRRNEQFF
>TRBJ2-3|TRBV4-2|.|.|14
CASSQGRPGDTQYF
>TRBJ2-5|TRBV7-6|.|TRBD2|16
CASSSLLAGGAETQYF
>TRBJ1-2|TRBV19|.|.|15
CASRISGATNYGYTF
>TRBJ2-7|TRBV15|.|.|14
CATSSDRGPREQYF
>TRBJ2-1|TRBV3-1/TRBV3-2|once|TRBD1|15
CASSHSGQGNNEQFF
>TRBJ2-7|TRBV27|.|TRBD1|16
CASSLMGQGAPYEQYF
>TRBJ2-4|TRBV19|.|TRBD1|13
CASSMGRGNIQYF
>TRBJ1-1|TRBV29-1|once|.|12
CSVDLAGLKAFF
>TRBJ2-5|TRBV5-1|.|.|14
CASSLRTGRETQYF
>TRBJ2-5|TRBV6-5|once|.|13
CASSVGRAGAQYF
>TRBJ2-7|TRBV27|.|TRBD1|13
CASGPTGSYEQYF
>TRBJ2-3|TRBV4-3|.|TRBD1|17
CASSQDLWTGSTDTQYF
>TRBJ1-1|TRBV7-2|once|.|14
CASSLMTANTEAFF
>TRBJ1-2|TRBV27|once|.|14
CASSLIGFAEGYTF
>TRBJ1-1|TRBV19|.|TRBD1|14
CASSMGRGQGMAFF
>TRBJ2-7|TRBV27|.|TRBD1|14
CASSTGTGMGEQYF
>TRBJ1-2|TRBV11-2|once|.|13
CASSLRANYGYTF
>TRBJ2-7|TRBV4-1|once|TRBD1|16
CASSHPVQGASYEQYF
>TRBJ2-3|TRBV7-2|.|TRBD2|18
CASSLGGFGTSLTDTQYF
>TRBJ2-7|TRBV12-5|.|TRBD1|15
CASGLRDRITYEQYF
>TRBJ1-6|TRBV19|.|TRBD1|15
CASSPGTENNSPLHF
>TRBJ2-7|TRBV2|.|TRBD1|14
CASSMDRGLSEQYF
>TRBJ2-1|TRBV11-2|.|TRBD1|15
CASSSHRGPYNEQFF
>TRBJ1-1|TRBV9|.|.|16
CASSGEEYGGNTEAFF
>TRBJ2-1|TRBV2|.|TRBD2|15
CASSLRLAGDGEQFF
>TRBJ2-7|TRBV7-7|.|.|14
CASSKLVSGYEQYF
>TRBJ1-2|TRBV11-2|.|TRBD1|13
CASSSDRANGYTF
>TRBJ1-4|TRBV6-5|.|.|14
CASSPRQPHEKLFF
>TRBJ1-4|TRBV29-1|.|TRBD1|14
CSARTGTGNEKLFF
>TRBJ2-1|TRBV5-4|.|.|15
CASSLNGVSYNEQFF
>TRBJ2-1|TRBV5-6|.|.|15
CASSWRTRRSNEQFF
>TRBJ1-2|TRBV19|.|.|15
CASSAYSGSNYGYTF
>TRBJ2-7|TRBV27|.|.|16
CASSLSTSQGGSEQYF
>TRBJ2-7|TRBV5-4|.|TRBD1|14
CASRGDRGSYEQYF
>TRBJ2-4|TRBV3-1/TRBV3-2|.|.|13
CASSQEAGRVPYF
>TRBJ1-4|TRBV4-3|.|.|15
CASSQDGGANEKLFF
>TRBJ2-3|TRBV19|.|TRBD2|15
CASSQTSQFTDTQYF